The rows below give T cell receptor beta chains drawn from one sample of a study of blood T cell repertoires in COVID-19. Profiled with immunoSEQ multiplex PCR; TCRdb holds only in-frame clones, not every one. Of some 140,000 clones in the sample, about 81% were seen once. Sequencing was carried out using peripheral blood. All receptors come from a woman aged 80 or over with acute or convalescent COVID-19. Both conserved end residues are part of each CDR3. The D gene is left open where the match is weak. A clone size is listed for some rows: how often the clone was seen (once, few, many), or a class if it is expanded.

CDR3nt	CDR3aa	abundance	d_gene	v_gene	j_gene
TGTGCCAGCAGTGAATCATTCCTGGACAGGGCGGGAGGGGAGACCCAGTACTTC	CASSESFLDRAGGETQYF	.	.	TRBV6-1	TRBJ2-5
TGTGCCAGCAGCGTAGTAGGAGACGGGGACACCATATATTTT	CASSVVGDGDTIYF	.	.	TRBV9	TRBJ1-3
TGTGCCAGCAGCTTTAGGACAGGGGGCATGGCCGTATCGAGTTCACCCCTCCACTTT	CASSFRTGGMAVSSSPLHF	.	TRBD1	TRBV7-2	TRBJ1-6
TGTGCCAGTAGTATAACCTCAGGGGTGGAGACCCAGTACTTC	CASSITSGVETQYF	.	.	TRBV19	TRBJ2-5
TGTGCCAGCAGGATAACAGGGGAAAAACTGTTTTTT	CASRITGEKLFF	.	.	TRBV2	TRBJ1-4
TGTGCCATCAGTGAGTGGGGGGACGCAGATACGCAGTATTTT	CAISEWGDADTQYF	.	.	TRBV10-3	TRBJ2-3
TGCGCCAGCAGCTTGGGCTACGAAGCTTTCTTT	CASSLGYEAFF	once	.	TRBV5-1	TRBJ1-1
TGCGCCAGCAGCCCCGGACTAGCGGGGGGGAGAGACGAGCAGTACTTC	CASSPGLAGGRDEQYF	.	TRBD2	TRBV5-1	TRBJ2-7
TGTGCCATCAGTGATTTTCAGGGCAATCAGCCCCAGCATTTT	CAISDFQGNQPQHF	.	.	TRBV10-3	TRBJ1-5
TGTGCCAGCAGCCAAGGGGACTGGGGCTCTGGAAACACCATATATTTT	CASSQGDWGSGNTIYF	.	.	TRBV3-1/TRBV3-2	TRBJ1-3
TGTGCCAGCACCCTAGCGGGATTAAACACCGGGGAGCTGTTTTTT	CASTLAGLNTGELFF	once	TRBD2	TRBV6-5	TRBJ2-2
TGTGCCAGCATCCTACAGGGAGGGGGGAACACTGAAGCTTTCTTT	CASILQGGGNTEAFF	.	.	TRBV6-5	TRBJ1-1
TGTGCCAGCAGTTCCTTTACAGGGGTGGATGGCTACACCTTC	CASSSFTGVDGYTF	.	TRBD1	TRBV6-5	TRBJ1-2
TGTGCCAGCAGCCCACAGGGGCGGCCTGGAAACACCATATATTTT	CASSPQGRPGNTIYF	.	TRBD1	TRBV6-5	TRBJ1-3
TGTGCCACGCGGGACTACCCCACCGGGGAGCTGTTTTTT	CATRDYPTGELFF	.	TRBD2	TRBV15	TRBJ2-2
TGTGCCAGCAGCCTAAGAAATCAGCCCCAGCATTTT	CASSLRNQPQHF	.	.	TRBV5-8	TRBJ1-5
TGCGCCAGCAGTGAGTCCAGGGGTGCGGATACGCAGTATTTT	CASSESRGADTQYF	few	.	TRBV10-1	TRBJ2-3
TGTGCCAGCAGTTACGGACTAGCATACACGGAGACCCAGTACTTC	CASSYGLAYTETQYF	.	TRBD2	TRBV6-5	TRBJ2-5
TGTGCCAGCTCACCACGGACAGGGCTCACTCTCTCTCTCTCTGGAAACACCATATATTTT	CASSPRTGLTLSLSGNTIYF	.	TRBD1	TRBV18	TRBJ1-3
TGCGCCAGCAGCCAAGACGATAACAGGGGGTCCACCGGGGAGCTGTTTTTT	CASSQDDNRGSTGELFF	.	TRBD1	TRBV4-3	TRBJ2-2
TGTGCCATCTCGAATGAGATAGGGAGCACTGAAGCTTTCTTT	CAISNEIGSTEAFF	.	.	TRBV2	TRBJ1-1
TGTGCCAGCAGCCCTTTAGCGGGGAGGAGCTCCTACGAGCAGTACTTC	CASSPLAGRSSYEQYF	.	TRBD2	TRBV7-9	TRBJ2-7
TGTGCCAGTAGGTCCGGGATCCTGGACAATGAGCAGTTCTTC	CASRSGILDNEQFF	.	.	TRBV19	TRBJ2-1
TGTGCCAGCAGCGTAGGGTCTAGCGGGGGGGCCACGGGCACAGATACGCAGTATTTT	CASSVGSSGGATGTDTQYF	.	TRBD2	TRBV9	TRBJ2-3
TGTGCCAGCAGGACGACAGGGTCCCACAATGAGCAGTTCTTC	CASRTTGSHNEQFF	.	TRBD1	TRBV11-2	TRBJ2-1